These T cell receptor beta chains were read from a single sample in a study of metastatic and nonmetastatic thyroid tumors. With MiXCR, TCRdb reprocessed the PCR reads. The sample has around 20,000 clones, approximately 30% seen once. Sequencing input: tumor tissue. Source of these receptors: a female donor with papillary thyroid cancer or a benign thyroid nodule (not recorded which). Some clones in this sample may be carry-over from other donors' samples. Both conserved end residues are part of each CDR3. Fields, in order: D gene, V gene, clone size, J gene, CDR3 DNA, CDR3 protein. The D gene is left open where the match is weak. The size of a clone is reported for some rows only, either as once, few or many, or as a class for expanded clones.

d_call: .; v_call: TRBV30; clone_size: .; j_call: TRBJ2-1; cdr3_nt: TGTGCCTGGAGTTTGCCGTACAATGAGCAGTTCTTC; cdr3_aa: CAWSLPYNEQFF
d_call: TRBD1; v_call: TRBV11-2; clone_size: few; j_call: TRBJ1-2; cdr3_nt: TGTGCCAGCAGCCCCCTCCGGGACAGACTTTATGGCTACACCTTC; cdr3_aa: CASSPLRDRLYGYTF
d_call: .; v_call: TRBV6-1; clone_size: .; j_call: TRBJ1-1; cdr3_nt: TGTGCCAGCAGTGAAGATAACACTGAAGCTTTCTTT; cdr3_aa: CASSEDNTEAFF
d_call: TRBD1; v_call: TRBV6-1; clone_size: few; j_call: TRBJ1-1; cdr3_nt: TGTGCCAGCAGACAGGGGGGTATGACTGAAGCTTTCTTT; cdr3_aa: CASRQGGMTEAFF
d_call: TRBD2; v_call: TRBV5-1; clone_size: .; j_call: TRBJ2-1; cdr3_nt: TGCGCCAGCAGCCATAGCGGGAGGGCCAATGAGCAGTTCTTC; cdr3_aa: CASSHSGRANEQFF
d_call: TRBD1; v_call: TRBV6-5; clone_size: .; j_call: TRBJ1-4; cdr3_nt: TGTGCCAGTAGTTTACAGGGGGCGAGAGAAAAACTGTTTTTT; cdr3_aa: CASSLQGAREKLFF
d_call: .; v_call: TRBV3-1; clone_size: .; j_call: TRBJ2-1; cdr3_nt: TGTGCCAGCAGCCAAGTCGGAGGTTATAGCTCCTACAATGAGCAGTTCTTC; cdr3_aa: CASSQVGGYSSYNEQFF
d_call: .; v_call: TRBV30; clone_size: .; j_call: TRBJ1-1; cdr3_nt: TGTGCCTGGACCCCAGGGCATAGGAACACTGAAGCTTTCTTT; cdr3_aa: CAWTPGHRNTEAFF
d_call: .; v_call: TRBV7-9; clone_size: few; j_call: TRBJ2-1; cdr3_nt: TGTGCCAGCAGCTTCTACTGTGGAAATGAGCAGTTCTTC; cdr3_aa: CASSFYCGNEQFF
d_call: TRBD1; v_call: TRBV7-9; clone_size: .; j_call: TRBJ2-5; cdr3_nt: TGTGCCAGCAGCAACCGGGACAGGGGTGTTTTCGAGACCCAGTACTTC; cdr3_aa: CASSNRDRGVFETQYF
d_call: .; v_call: TRBV12-3/TRBV12-4; clone_size: .; j_call: TRBJ2-7; cdr3_nt: TGTGCCAGCAGTCCGGGGGACGGGTTCTCCTACGAGCAGTACTTC; cdr3_aa: CASSPGDGFSYEQYF
d_call: TRBD2; v_call: TRBV9; clone_size: many; j_call: TRBJ2-1; cdr3_nt: TGTGCCAGCAGCGTCGGGACTAGCGGAAATTATTACAATGAGCAGTTCTTC; cdr3_aa: CASSVGTSGNYYNEQFF
d_call: .; v_call: TRBV6-1; clone_size: many; j_call: TRBJ1-5; cdr3_nt: TGTGCCAGCACTCCTATGGGAGACACTAACAATCAGCCCCAGCATTTT; cdr3_aa: CASTPMGDTNNQPQHF
d_call: TRBD2; v_call: TRBV7-9; clone_size: medium-sized; j_call: TRBJ2-1; cdr3_nt: TGTGCCAGCAGCACTTGGACTAGCGGGAGTCCCAATGAGCAGTTCTTC; cdr3_aa: CASSTWTSGSPNEQFF
d_call: .; v_call: TRBV7-2; clone_size: .; j_call: TRBJ1-5; cdr3_nt: TGTGCCAGCAGCAGGGTAGGGCAGCCCCAGCATTTT; cdr3_aa: CASSRVGQPQHF
d_call: .; v_call: TRBV28; clone_size: .; j_call: TRBJ2-3; cdr3_nt: TGTGCCAGCAGTGCAGCTACCGGAAAGCCTCCTAGCACAGATACGCAGTATTTT; cdr3_aa: CASSAATGKPPSTDTQYF
d_call: TRBD2; v_call: TRBV29-1; clone_size: few; j_call: TRBJ2-7; cdr3_nt: TGCAGCGGACTAGCAGGCTACGAGCAGTACTTC; cdr3_aa: CSGLAGYEQYF
d_call: TRBD1; v_call: TRBV20-1; clone_size: .; j_call: TRBJ1-1; cdr3_nt: TGCAGTGCTAGCCTCAGGACAGGGGCTGAAGCTTTCTTT; cdr3_aa: CSASLRTGAEAFF
d_call: .; v_call: TRBV3-1; clone_size: medium-sized; j_call: TRBJ2-7; cdr3_nt: TGTGCCAGCAGCCGTGCTTATTACGAGCAGTACTTC; cdr3_aa: CASSRAYYEQYF
d_call: TRBD2; v_call: TRBV20-1; clone_size: once; j_call: TRBJ2-7; cdr3_nt: TGCAGTGCACCGGGACTAGCGGCGGTCGAGCAGTACTTC; cdr3_aa: CSAPGLAAVEQYF
d_call: TRBD2; v_call: TRBV20-1; clone_size: .; j_call: TRBJ2-7; cdr3_nt: TGCAGTGCTAGTGGGGGTAGCGGGAGGGACGCCTACGAGCAGTACTTC; cdr3_aa: CSASGGSGRDAYEQYF
d_call: TRBD1; v_call: TRBV6-1; clone_size: few; j_call: TRBJ1-1; cdr3_nt: TGTGCCAGCCTGGGACAGGGCCTTGAAGCTTTCTTT; cdr3_aa: CASLGQGLEAFF
d_call: TRBD1; v_call: TRBV2; clone_size: few; j_call: TRBJ2-7; cdr3_nt: TGTGCAGGTGCTCGGAAAGGGGGCGCCTACGAGCAGTACTTC; cdr3_aa: CAGARKGGAYEQYF
d_call: TRBD1; v_call: TRBV25-1; clone_size: medium-sized; j_call: TRBJ1-2; cdr3_nt: TGTGCCAGCAGTGGGTCCGGGACAGGGTCCTATGGCGGCTACACCTTC; cdr3_aa: CASSGSGTGSYGGYTF
d_call: .; v_call: TRBV12-3/TRBV12-4; clone_size: few; j_call: TRBJ1-6; cdr3_nt: TGTGCCAGCAGGGCCTCAGGGGATTCACCCCTCCACTTT; cdr3_aa: CASRASGDSPLHF
d_call: .; v_call: TRBV6-1; clone_size: few; j_call: TRBJ1-2; cdr3_nt: TGTGCCAGCAGTGAAGTGGACAGTGGAAGTGGCTACACCTTC; cdr3_aa: CASSEVDSGSGYTF